The next 17 T cell receptor beta chains were all read from a single sample in a study of tissue T cells after allogeneic stem cell transplantation. Method: immunoSEQ multiplex PCR; TCRdb's copy keeps in-frame clones and lacks some. Of several thousand clones listed, 78% are singletons. This research-autopsy study prospectively enrolled adult allogeneic hematopoietic cell transplant recipients with steroid-refractory graft-versus-host disease. The source was esophageal tissue, collected at autopsy. All receptors derive from a male patient of 60 years or more with steroid-refractory graft-versus-host disease after an allogeneic stem cell transplant. The graft donor may have given rise to some T cells.

The chain carries TRBV5-8 and TRBJ2-1, with TRBD2 identical over 7 bases. CDR1 SGHTS and CDR2 YDEGEE come from the germline V gene. The CDR3 is 17 residues long. The junction had 14 bases not matched to a gene; V was cut back by 4 bases and J by 4 bases. The DNA for the CDR3 is TGTGCCAGCAGCACCCGGTGGGTGCGGGGGACTTACAATGAGCAGTTCTTC. It codes for CASSTRWVRGTYNEQFF.

This chain joins TRBV4-1 and TRBJ1-1, with D hard to call. Germline CDR1 reads MGHRA; CDR2 reads YSYEKL. The V end was cut by 2 bases, the J end by 2 bases, with 15 bases between. The CDR3 length is 16 residues. Here the CDR3 DNA reads TGCGCCAGCAGCCAACCACGAGACGGATTAAACACTGAAGCTTTCTTT. Translated, it gives CASSQPRDGLNTEAFF.

The chain links TRBV30 to TRBJ1-5; D remains unclear. This CDR3 contains 14 residues. Germline CDR1 is GTSNPN and CDR2 is SVGIG (reference sequence). V lost 2 bases to trimming and J lost 7 bases, with 15 bases between them. This chain's CDR3 is CAWSHDILPQPQHF. DNA for the CDR3: TGTGCCTGGAGTCATGACATACTGCCCCAGCCCCAGCATTTT.

The chain has TRBV13 and TRBJ1-6, with 7 bases identical to TRBD1. With V trimmed by 5 bases and J by 7 bases, 5 bases remained unmatched. The germline V gene encodes CDR1 PRHDT and CDR2 FYEKMQ (reference sequence). The CDR3 loop spans 14 amino acids. DNA for the CDR3: TGTGCCAGCAGCGCTTCAGGGGGGAATTCACCCCTCCACTTT. It is translated as CASSASGGNSPLHF.

The V gene is TRBV7-8, the J gene TRBJ2-1, with TRBD1 identical over 9 bases. The CDR3 loop spans 17 amino acids. Germline V gene sequence: CDR1 SGHVS, CDR2 FQNEAQ. The ends lost 5 bases at V and 9 bases at J; junction bases unmatched: 17. CDR3 sequence: CASSRPAGQGGMGEQFF. The CDR3 bases are TGTGCCAGCAGCCGGCCCGCGGGACAGGGAGGGATGGGTGAGCAGTTCTTC.

In DNA form, the CDR3 reads TGCGCCAGCAGCTTCTCGGGAGATGCTAATGAAAAACTGTTTTTT. Protein product: CASSFSGDANEKLFF. The V and J genes are TRBV5-1 and TRBJ1-4; D remains ambiguous. V lost 2 bases to trimming and J lost 3 bases, with 11 bases between them. Germline V lookup: CDR1 SGHRS, CDR2 YFSETQ. The CDR3 is 15 residues long.

The genes are TRBV5-1 and TRBJ2-3; tentatively, D is TRBD1 (5 bases). Trimming shortened V by 3 bases and J by 4 bases, and 12 bases separated the two germline ends. Germline values: CDR1 SGHRS, CDR2 YFSETQ. The CDR3 has 14 amino acids. The CDR3 coding sequence is TGCGCCAGCAGCTCCCAGGACATCCCAGATACGCAGTATTTT. This translates into CASSSQDIPDTQYF.

The chain uses TRBV2 and TRBJ1-1, with D perhaps matching TRBD1 (5 bases). The V end lost 7 bases, the J end lost 1 base, and 19 bases lay between the germline ends. The CDR3 is 16 amino acids. Per germline, CDR1 SNHLY and CDR2 FYNNEI. CDR3: CASIHTGRGGNTEAFF. The CDR3 DNA reads as TGTGCCAGCATACACACAGGTCGCGGGGGGAACACTGAAGCTTTCTTT.

The V call is TRBV3-1 (or the pseudogene TRBV3-2), the J call TRBJ2-5; weak D call: TRBD1 (6 bases). Trimming left V 0 bases short and J 3 bases short, with 14 bases between. The CDR3 sequence is 16 residues long. Germline CDR1 reads LGHDT; CDR2 reads YNNKEL (reference sequence). The CDR3 DNA sequence: TGTGCCAGCAGCCAAGAAACACAGGACAGAGAAGAGACCCAGTACTTC. This sequence encodes CASSQETQDREETQYF.

The genes are TRBV7-8 and TRBJ1-4; a possible D gene is TRBD1 (6 bases). The germline V gene encodes CDR1 SGHVS and CDR2 FQNEAQ. This CDR3 has 16 residues. The ends were cut back, 5 bases at V and 8 bases at J, with 21 bases in the middle. CDR3 coding DNA: TGTGCCAGCAGCCTCCGAGGGGGGGCAGGGGACGAAAAACTGTTTTTT. It codes for CASSLRGGAGDEKLFF.

V and J are TRBV30 and TRBJ1-4; D is undetermined. CDR1 and CDR2 (germline): GTSNPN, SVGIG (reference sequence). This CDR3 is 13 amino acids long. V lost 7 bases, J lost 5 bases, and 14 bases lay in between. DNA for the CDR3: TGTGCCTCAAACCGGGGAGGGAATGAAAAACTGTTTTTT. Amino acid sequence: CASNRGGNEKLFF.

V gene TRBV2 combines with J gene TRBJ1-2; D gene unclear. Germline V CDR1 and CDR2: SNHLY, FYNNEI. With 7 bases removed from V and 1 base from J, the gap between germline ends came to 1 base. This CDR3 is 10 amino acids long. The CDR3 loop reads CASINYGYTF. The CDR3 DNA is TGTGCCAGCATTAACTATGGCTACACCTTC. The variable domain in full, with the rest retrieved from reference TRBV2 and TRBJ1-2, is EPEVTQTPSHQVTQMGQEVILRCVPISNHLYFYWYRQILGQKVEFLVSFYNNEISEKSEIFDDQFSVERPDGSNFTLKIRSTKLEDSAMYFCASINYGYTFGSGTRLTVV.

The V call is TRBV7-9, the J call TRBJ1-6, with 8 bases fitting TRBD1. Germline lookup yields CDR1 SEHNR and CDR2 FQNEAQ (reference sequence). Germline trimming cut 2 bases from V and 7 bases from J; bases unmatched to any gene: 4. CDR3 length: 15 amino acids. The CDR3 region has the DNA TGTGCCAGCAGCTTAAACAGGGGGTTGAATTCACCCCTCCACTTT. Translating it yields CASSLNRGLNSPLHF. The whole variable domain, remainder taken from reference TRBV7-9 and TRBJ1-6, is DTGVSQNPRHKITKRGQNVTFRCDPISEHNRLYWYRQTLGQGPEFLTYFQNEAQLEKSRLLSDRFSAERPKGSFSTLEIQRTEQGDSAMYLCASSLNRGLNSPLHFGNGTRLTVT.

This sequence joins TRBV2 and TRBJ2-5; 10 positions agree with TRBD2. Unmatched junction bases numbered 8, after V lost 2 bases and J lost 2 bases. Germline V lookup: CDR1 SNHLY, CDR2 FYNNEI. This CDR3 region has 17 residues. CDR3 protein: CASSESSGGVLQETQYF. The DNA for the CDR3 is TGTGCCAGCAGTGAAAGCAGCGGGGGGGTATTACAAGAGACCCAGTACTTC. Full variable domain (rest looked up from reference TRBV2 and TRBJ2-5): EPEVTQTPSHQVTQMGQEVILRCVPISNHLYFYWYRQILGQKVEFLVSFYNNEISEKSEIFDDQFSVERPDGSNFTLKIRSTKLEDSAMYFCASSESSGGVLQETQYFGPGTRLLVL.

The V call is TRBV19, the J call TRBJ2-4; 7 bases are a match to TRBD2. The CDR3 consists of 14 residues. Germline assignment: CDR1 LNHDA and CDR2 SQIVND (reference sequence). Trimming took 10 bases from V and 2 from J; bases not matched to a gene: 8. CDR3 sequence (DNA): TGTGCCACCCTGGGAGGGATACCCAAAAACATTCAGTACTTC. Its translation: CATLGGIPKNIQYF.

This clone has a single count. The chain employs TRBV18 and TRBJ1-4; 7 positions agree with TRBD1. CDR1 is KGHSH, CDR2 LQKENI, per germline. CDR3 size: 15 residues. V was pared by 6 bases and J by 3 bases, with 7 bases of the junction left unmatched. The CDR3 reads CASSRNRGSNEKLFF. CDR3 nucleotide sequence: TGTGCCAGCTCGCGAAACAGGGGATCTAATGAAAAACTGTTTTTT.

The V and J genes are TRBV19 and TRBJ2-7; TRBD1 matches at 12 bases. Losses at the gene ends were 4 bases for V and 7 bases for J; bases not matched to a gene: 5. CDR3 size: 14 residues. Per the germline V gene, CDR1 is LNHDA and CDR2 is SQIVND (reference sequence). The CDR3 DNA is TGTGCCAGTAGTACGGGACAGGGGGCGCGGGAGCAGTACTTC. The encoded protein is CASSTGQGAREQYF.